This entry features one TCR beta chain sequence. The CDR3 totals 19 residues. CDR1 SNHLY and CDR2 FYNNEI come from the germline V gene. Trimming left V 0 bases short and J 10 bases short, with 28 bases between. Noted time point: pre-treatment baseline. The entry originates in a study of blood T cell dynamics during melanoma immunotherapy. On the study more broadly: First-line therapy was either pembrolizumab or nivolumab with ipilimumab for metastatic melanoma.

Assay: immunoSEQ multiplex PCR; the TCRdb copy retains only in-frame clones and omits some. The sample lists approximately 15,000 clones, more than 70% occurring once. This TCR was recovered from a human donor with melanoma. The J gene is TRBJ1-5, the V gene TRBV2, with D perhaps matching TRBD1 (5 bases). The sample here was blood, taken from a patient treated with checkpoint blockade. The CDR3 DNA sequence: TGTGCCAGCAGTGAAGCGGGGGGTCGGGCCAGGGCCAATATTTATCCCCAGCATTTT. Amino acids: CASSEAGGRARANIYPQHF.